The 7 T cell receptor beta chains in this list originate from one sample, sequenced in a study of cytomegalovirus exposure and HLA in healthy donors. PCR used 60 Vbeta primers and 13 Jbeta primers. TCRdb's copy holds only in-frame clones and misses some; the assay was immunoSEQ multiplex PCR. This sample has roughly 130,000 clones; 84% occur once, and the top ten carry 2.5% to 3%. Sample: PBMCs. Every receptor here comes from a woman aged 18-29 years in good health and CMV-seropositive.

The gene calls are TRBV5-1 and TRBJ1-1; D perhaps matches TRBD1 (6 bases). Trimming stripped 2 bases from V and 1 base from J, with 6 bases between. Germline V CDR1 and CDR2: SGHRS, YFSETQ. This CDR3 has 13 amino acids. This CDR3 is CASSLGGNTEAFF. The CDR3 DNA reads as TGCGCCAGCAGCTTAGGGGGGAACACTGAAGCTTTCTTT.

J is TRBJ1-1 and V is TRBV10-3; D is uncertain. V lost 6 bases to trimming and J lost 0 bases, with 14 bases between them. CDR3 length: 15 residues. From germline, CDR1 is ENHRY and CDR2 SYGVKD. The CDR3: CAISDSLGVNTEAFF. The CDR3 bases are TGTGCCATCAGCGATTCCCTCGGGGTGAACACTGAAGCTTTCTTT.

J is TRBJ1-6 and V is TRBV4-1, with 8 bases aligning to TRBD1. The CDR3 is 15 amino acids. CDR1 MGHRA and CDR2 YSYEKL come from the germline V gene. After removal of 5 bases from V and 5 bases from J, the junction contained 5 bases not matched to a gene. CDR3 coding DNA: TGCGCCAGCAGCATAACAGGGGGGGATAATTCACCCCTCCACTTT. Protein product: CASSITGGDNSPLHF.

The chain combines TRBV7-2 with TRBJ2-1, with D tentatively TRBD1 (5 bases). The ends were cut back, 5 bases at V and 4 bases at J, with 12 bases in the middle. The CDR3 consists of 14 residues. CDR1 and CDR2 from the germline V gene are SGHTA and FQGNSA. Here the CDR3 reads CASSLSTGYNEQFF. CDR3 nucleotides: TGTGCCAGCAGCCTATCAACAGGATACAATGAGCAGTTCTTC.

The table lists this clone with a few counts. The CDR3 DNA follows: TGCGCCAGCAGCCAAGGTAGCGGGGGAATCTCCTACAATGAGCAGTTCTTC. This codes for CASSQGSGGISYNEQFF. The genes are TRBV4-1 and TRBJ2-1, with 9 nucleotides matching TRBD2. Germline V CDR1 and CDR2: MGHRA, YSYEKL. The CDR3 runs to 17 residues. J was trimmed by 0 bases and V by 1 base; bases with no gene match: 4.

V is TRBV19 and J is TRBJ2-7; 8 bases are a match to TRBD2. This CDR3 comprises 13 residues. After removal of 5 bases from V and 6 bases from J, the junction contained 6 bases not matched to a gene. Germline V CDR1 and CDR2: LNHDA, SQIVND (reference sequence). The CDR3 DNA sequence: TGTGCCAGTAGTGTCCGGGGGGGGAGCGAGCAGTACTTC. This translates into CASSVRGGSEQYF.

The CDR3 bases are TGTGCCAGCAGCTTAGAGGAGAGCACAGATACGCAGTATTTT. It is translated as CASSLEESTDTQYF. J is TRBJ2-3 and V is TRBV11-1; no firm D call. Trimming left V 1 base short and J 0 bases short, with 5 bases between. The germline gives CDR1 SGHAT, CDR2 FQDESV (reference sequence). This CDR3 is built from 14 residues.